A single sample gave rise to the 5 T cell receptor beta chains below, sequenced in a study of vaccination and CD4 T cells after COVID-19. Sequencing of cultured CD4+ T cell DNA used the Oncomine TCR Beta short-read assay. TCRdb passed the PCR reads through MiXCR, listing each CDR3 protein once. The data show 11,000 or so distinct CDR3 sequences, with roughly 26% seen just once and 20% to 30% held by the top ten. For these TCRs, the target antigens are not known. The treatment was: roughly nine-day PBMC culture with coronavirus spike peptide pools or control peptides (ViraFEST assay). Sample: cultured CD4+ T cells from blood. The receptors shown here come from a human donor with COVID-19.

The V and J genes are TRBV12-3 or TRBV12-4 and TRBJ1-3; 7 bases match TRBD1. The ends lost 6 bases at V and 3 bases at J; junction bases unmatched: 8. This CDR3 comprises 15 residues. CDR3 sequence (DNA): TGTGCCAGCAGAGGTACAGGGGCGAGTGGAAACACCATATATTTT. Translation gives CASRGTGASGNTIYF.

This chain connects TRBV7-2 to TRBJ1-2; D remains ambiguous. There are 13 residues in the CDR3. Trimming took off 1 base at V and 4 bases at J, with 7 bases between the two ends. The germline CDR1 and CDR2 sequences are SGHTA and FQGNSA. CDR3 sequence (DNA): TGTGCCAGCAGCTTAGTCGGCAGCTATGGCTACACCTTC. This translates into CASSLVGSYGYTF.

By sample share, this clonotype is medium-sized. V gene TRBV12-3 or TRBV12-4 combines with J gene TRBJ1-2; 7 bases match TRBD1. There are 14 residues in the CDR3. J lost 4 bases, V lost 3 bases, and 5 bases had no gene match. CDR3 DNA: TGTGCCAGCAGTTTCGTAGGGGGCGTCTATGGCTACACCTTC. Protein: CASSFVGGVYGYTF.

The chain recombines TRBV19 with TRBJ2-2; 10 positions agree with TRBD1. The CDR3 runs 16 residues. V lost 7 bases, J lost 7 bases, and 12 bases stayed unmatched. CDR1 and CDR2 (germline): LNHDA, SQIVND (reference sequence). CDR3 bases: TGTGCCAGTACCTTGAGACAGGGGGCCATGGTCGGGGAGCTGTTTTTT. Its translation: CASTLRQGAMVGELFF.

The chain employs TRBV7-3 and TRBJ2-2, with a possible D match to TRBD2 (5 bases). V was shortened by 2 bases and J by 4 bases, with 11 bases between the two germline ends. CDR1 and CDR2 from the germline V gene are SGHTA and FQGTGA. CDR3 length equals 15 residues. This chain's CDR3 is CASSLGLGITGELFF. The CDR3 bases are TGTGCCAGCAGCTTAGGGCTCGGGATCACCGGGGAGCTGTTTTTT. The full variable domain, its missing parts supplied by reference TRBV7-3 and TRBJ2-2, is GAGVSQTPSNKVTEKGKYVELRCDPISGHTALYWYRQSLGQGPEFLIYFQGTGAADDSGLPNDRFFAVRPEGSVSTLKIQRTERGDSAVYLCASSLGLGITGELFFGEGSRLTVL.